These 10 T cell receptor beta chains came from one sample sequenced in a study of tumor-infiltrating lymphocytes in primary liver carcinoma. Co-extraction of both nucleic acids (RNA and DNA) used roughly 20-33 mg of unsorted bulk tissue. A constant-region primer served to make TCR beta cDNA from about 500 ng total RNA. What produced the TCR beta libraries was three nested multiplex PCR rounds using slightly modified ARM-PCR. Running roughly 10 cycles apiece, the first two PCR rounds relied on TRBV1-TRBV30 forward primers together with a C-beta reverse primer. Via MiXCR, TCRdb re-called the multiplex PCR reads, giving one row per CDR3 protein. The sample holds around 100,000 distinct CDR3 sequences, almost 70% seen once. The sequenced sample was liver tumor tissue from sampling region 5. Subset specified: tumor region T5, tumor centre. These receptor sequences come from an older woman with primary liver carcinoma and hepatitis B virus infection.

Regarding this clonotype: This clone may be a read error of a much larger clone one base away. The chain is built from TRBV6-2 or TRBV6-3 and TRBJ2-3; weak D call: TRBD1 (5 bases). The J call is in doubt because the DNA end fits TRBJ1-5 better. This CDR3 comprises 19 residues. The germline V gene encodes CDR1 MNHEY and CDR2 SVGEGT. CDR3 DNA: TGTGCCAGCAGTTACACTTATACGGGACGAACAGCGGGCACAGATACGCAGCATTTT. The encoded protein is CASSYTYTGRTAGTDTQHF.

For this clonotype: The CDR3 carries no conserved terminal phenylalanine or tryptophan, so it likely arises from a read error. It is unclear where the CDR3 begins or ends on the DNA, so no DNA is shown, and the CDR3 is as TCRdb lists it. The chain links TRBV29-1 to TRBJ2-7; TRBD1 is the table's D call, not checked against the DNA. Germline CDR1 reads SQVTM; CDR2 reads ANQGSEA. The CDR3 region is 15 residues in length, termini included. CDR3 region: CSVTGTGVSLKMEYL.

A word on this clonotype: One junction end does not reproduce the germline sequence, and a read error may be involved. V gene TRBV29-1 combines with J gene TRBJ2-3; 8 bases map to TRBD2. This CDR3 region has 12 residues. Germline CDR1 reads SQVTM; CDR2 reads ANQGSEA. DNA for the CDR3: TGCAGTGCGACGACAGCGGGAGATACGCAGCACTTT. This translates into CSATTAGDTQHF.

To note about this clonotype: The CDR3 ends on some other residue instead of the conserved phenylalanine or tryptophan, so this is likely a read error. V gene TRBV11-3 combines with J gene TRBJ2-1; TRBD2 might be the D (6 bases). Germline values: CDR1 SGHNT, CDR2 YENEEA. CDR3 length: 15 amino acids. The CDR3 DNA follows: TGTGCCAGTAGCTTAGATGGAGGGGTCTACGATGAGCAGTTCATC. It specifies CASSLDGGVYDEQFI.

This clonotype was observed at least ten times. The chain carries TRBV28 and TRBJ2-4; 11 bases line up with TRBD2. The CDR3 extends over 13 amino acids. V lost 10 bases to trimming and J lost 12 bases; unmatched junction nucleotides: 11. Germline CDR1 is MDHEN and CDR2 is SYDVKM. CDR3 DNA: TGTGCCACTGGTCTTAGCGGGAGGGCGCGTCAGTACTTC. It codes for CATGLSGRARQYF.

The rearrangement uses TRBV28 and TRBJ2-7, with D unresolved. Looked up from germline, CDR1 is MDHEN and CDR2 is SYDVKM. V lost 7 bases, J lost 4 bases, and 8 bases lay in between. The CDR3 loop spans 11 amino acids. The CDR3 DNA reads TGTGCCAGCAACCATAGGTACGAGCAGTACTTC. Protein sequence: CASNHRYEQYF.

Of note for this clonotype: Sequence at one end of the junction differs from germline and may be a read error. This sequence joins TRBV7-9 and TRBJ1-1; 7 bases fit TRBD1. The CDR3 contains 15 residues. The germline V gene has CDR1 SEHNR and CDR2 FQNEAQ (reference sequence). CDR3 DNA: TGTGCCAGCAGCCCGACAGGGCTGTTGGGCACTGAAGCATTCTTT. This gives the protein CASSPTGLLGTEAFF.

As DNA, the CDR3 is TGCAGTGCTAGCGTTACCGGGCACAATAGAGAGACCCAGTACTTC. The encoded protein is CSASVTGHNRETQYF. J is TRBJ2-5 and V is TRBV20-1; no definite D call. The CDR3 is 15 residues long. V gave up 3 bases and J gave up 4 bases, with 18 bases separating them. The germline V gene has CDR1 DFQATT and CDR2 SNEGSKA (reference sequence).

The genes are TRBV29-1 and TRBJ1-2; tentative D call: TRBD1 (6 bases). The CDR3 is made up of 12 amino acids. Trimming stripped 6 bases from V and 3 bases from J, with 11 bases between. Per the germline V gene, CDR1 is SQVTM and CDR2 is ANQGSEA. CDR3 DNA: TGCAGCGTCGGGGCAGGGGACTATGGCTACACCTTC. It translates to CSVGAGDYGYTF.

This clonotype has a handful of counts. This chain uses TRBV9 with TRBJ1-5; D is uncertain. V lost 0 bases and J 5 bases, leaving 6 bases between the germline ends. This CDR3 is 13 amino acids long. The germline V gene encodes CDR1 SGDLS and CDR2 YYNGEE. This chain's CDR3 is CASSVDGDQPQHF. The DNA for the CDR3 is TGTGCCAGCAGCGTAGACGGGGATCAGCCCCAGCATTTT.